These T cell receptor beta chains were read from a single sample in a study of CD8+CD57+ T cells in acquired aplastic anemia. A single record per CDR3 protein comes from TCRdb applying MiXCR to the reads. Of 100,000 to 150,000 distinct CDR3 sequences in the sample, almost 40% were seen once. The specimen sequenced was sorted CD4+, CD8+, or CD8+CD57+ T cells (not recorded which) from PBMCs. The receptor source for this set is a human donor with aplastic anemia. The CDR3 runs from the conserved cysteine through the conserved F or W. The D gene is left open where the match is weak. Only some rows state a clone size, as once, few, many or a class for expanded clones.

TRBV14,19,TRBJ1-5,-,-,TGTGCCAGCAGCCAAGAGGGAGGCAGGGAGGGATATAGCAATCAGCCCCAGCATTTT,CASSQEGGREGYSNQPQHF
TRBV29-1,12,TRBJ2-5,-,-,TGCAGCGTTCGCGACAGAGCTGTGGGCCAGTACTTC,CSVRDRAVGQYF
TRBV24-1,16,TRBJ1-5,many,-,TGTGCCACCAGTGCACCGGGGTCGAATAGCAATCAGCCCCAGCATTTT,CATSAPGSNSNQPQHF
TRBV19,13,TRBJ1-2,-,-,TGTGCCAGTAGTATACAGCAGGGTGACGGCTACACCTTC,CASSIQQGDGYTF
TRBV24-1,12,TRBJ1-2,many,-,TGTGCCACTTCCGAATGGGGTTATGGCTACACCTTC,CATSEWGYGYTF
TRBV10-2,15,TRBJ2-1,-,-,TGCGCCAGCAGTGAGCCCGGGGGAGGGGGCAATCAGCAGTTCTTC,CASSEPGGGGNQQFF
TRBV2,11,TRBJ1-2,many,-,TGTGCCAGCAGTGGCGATTATGGCTACACCTTC,CASSGDYGYTF
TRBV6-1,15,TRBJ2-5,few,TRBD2,TGTGCCAGCGAGAGCGGGGGGGCCGGGAGAGAGACCCAGTACTTC,CASESGGAGRETQYF
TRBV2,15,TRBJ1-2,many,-,TGTGCCAGCAGTGATACCGTCCCGAATAACTATGGCTACACCTTC,CASSDTVPNNYGYTF
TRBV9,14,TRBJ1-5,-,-,TGTGCCAGCAGCGTAGAAGGGGTGGGTCAGCCCCAGCATTTT,CASSVEGVGQPQHF
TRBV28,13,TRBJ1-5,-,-,TGTGCCAGCAGTAGGACATTGGGGCAGCCCCAGCATTTT,CASSRTLGQPQHF
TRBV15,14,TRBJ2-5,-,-,TGTGCCACCAGCAGCGGGGACTTCAAAGAGACCCAGTACTTC,CATSSGDFKETQYF
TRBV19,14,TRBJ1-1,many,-,TGTGCCAGTAGTATCTCAAGCCGGGGGACTGAAGCTTTCTTT,CASSISSRGTEAFF
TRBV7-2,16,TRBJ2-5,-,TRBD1,TGTGCCAGCAGCCACCGGGACAGGGGGTTCCAAGAGACCCAGTACTTC,CASSHRDRGFQETQYF
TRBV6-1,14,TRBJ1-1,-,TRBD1,TGTGCCAGCGGTCCGGACGGGACAGGAACTGAAGCTTTCTTT,CASGPDGTGTEAFF
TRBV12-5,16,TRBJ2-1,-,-,TGTGCTAGTGGTTTAGGTATCGCTTTAAGTAGGGATGAGCAGTTCTTC,CASGLGIALSRDEQFF
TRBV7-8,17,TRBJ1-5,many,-,TGTGCCAGCAGCTTATCGACCCCTGGGATCGGCAATCAGCCCCAGCATTTT,CASSLSTPGIGNQPQHF
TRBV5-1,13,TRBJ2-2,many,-,TGCGCCAGCAGCCCACAAGGCACCGGGGAGCTGTTTTTT,CASSPQGTGELFF
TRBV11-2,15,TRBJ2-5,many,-,TGTGCCAGCAGCCCCGCCCTGGGGGCAATAGAGACCCAGTACTTC,CASSPALGAIETQYF
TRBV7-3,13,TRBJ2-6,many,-,TGTGCCAGCAGCTCCGGGAGGGCCAACGTCCTGACTTTC,CASSSGRANVLTF
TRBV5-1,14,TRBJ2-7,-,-,TGCGCCAGCAGCTTCGAGACATCGCGGGTCGAGCAGTACTTC,CASSFETSRVEQYF
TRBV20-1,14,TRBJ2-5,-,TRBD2,TGCAGTGCTGGGAGGACTAGCGGGGGAGAGACCCAGTACTTC,CSAGRTSGGETQYF
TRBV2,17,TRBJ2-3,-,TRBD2,TGTGCCAGCAGGGCAGCAGGACTAGCGGCGGTAACAGATACGCAGTATTTT,CASRAAGLAAVTDTQYF
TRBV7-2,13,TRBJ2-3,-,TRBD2,TGTGCCAGCAGTTATGATAGCGGGGGGACGCAGTGTTTT,CASSYDSGGTQCF
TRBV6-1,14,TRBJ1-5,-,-,TGTGCCAGCATTATGACGGATAGCAATCAGCCCCAGCATTTT,CASIMTDSNQPQHF
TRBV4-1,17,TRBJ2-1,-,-,TGCGCCAGCAGCCCTCGGCCACGGGGGATCGCCTCAAATGAGCAGTTCTTC,CASSPRPRGIASNEQFF
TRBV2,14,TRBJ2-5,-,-,TGTGCCAGCAGTGAAGGCGGGGAGCGAGAGACCCAGTACTTC,CASSEGGERETQYF
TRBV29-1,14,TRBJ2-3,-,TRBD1,TGCAGCGTTGAAGACAGGGGGCGAACAGATACGCAGTATTTT,CSVEDRGRTDTQYF
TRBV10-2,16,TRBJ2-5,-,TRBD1,TGCGCCAGTTCCCGGAAGGGGGCAGGTTGGCAAGAGACCCAGTACTTC,CASSRKGAGWQETQYF